A selection of T cell receptor beta chains follows, all from one sample in a study of OX40 agonist ivuxolimab in advanced cancers. The table came from immunoSEQ multiplex PCR; TCRdb's copy has only in-frame clones and leaves some out. The sample holds 65,000 to 70,000 clones, around 90% seen once. The specimen was CD4+ or CD8+ T cells sorted from blood, collected in a trial of the OX40 agonist ivuxolimab. The receptors were sampled from an adult with an advanced solid tumor such as melanoma, head and neck, liver or kidney cancer. CDR3s include the opening cysteine and the closing phenylalanine or tryptophan. D genes are given only for firm matches. Not all rows give a size; the values are once, few, many and, for expanded clones, a class.

V	D	J	size	CDR3	DNA
TRBV19	TRBD1	TRBJ2-5	-	CASSSRDSQETQYF	TGTGCCAGTAGTTCTCGGGACAGCCAAGAGACCCAGTACTTC
TRBV30	-	TRBJ1-4	-	CACRGGAGGRGEKLFF	TGTGCCTGTCGGGGGGGTGCAGGAGGGAGAGGTGAAAAACTGTTTTTT
TRBV9	-	TRBJ1-6	-	CASSPRQGSSYNSPLHF	TGTGCCAGCAGCCCTCGCCAGGGGAGCTCCTATAATTCACCCCTCCACTTT
TRBV10-3	-	TRBJ2-6	-	CAISESRGAGANVLTF	TGTGCCATCAGTGAGTCGAGAGGGGCTGGGGCCAACGTCCTGACTTTC
TRBV28	-	TRBJ2-5	few	CASSWGSRRGLETQYF	TGTGCCAGCAGTTGGGGGTCTCGGCGGGGCCTAGAGACCCAGTACTTC
TRBV20-1	-	TRBJ2-7	-	CSASPGSEQYF	TGCAGTGCTAGCCCAGGGAGCGAGCAGTACTTC
TRBV11-1	TRBD2	TRBJ2-1	-	CASSSGGGGVNEQFF	TGTGCCAGCAGCTCTGGCGGGGGGGGCGTAAATGAGCAGTTCTTC
TRBV9	TRBD2	TRBJ2-1	-	CASSGTGLSNNEQFF	TGTGCCAGCAGTGGAACGGGACTATCAAACAATGAGCAGTTCTTC
TRBV28	TRBD2	TRBJ2-3	-	CASSFSGTSTDTQYF	TGTGCCAGCAGTTTTAGCGGGACTAGCACAGATACGCAGTATTTT
TRBV6-1	-	TRBJ2-2	-	CASSPGHTNTGELFF	TGTGCCAGCAGTCCGGGACATACGAACACCGGGGAGCTGTTTTTT
TRBV11-3	-	TRBJ1-4	-	CASSLDGVTNEKLFF	TGTGCCAGCAGCTTAGATGGGGTGACTAATGAAAAACTGTTTTTT
TRBV6-5	-	TRBJ2-2	-	CASSRRQDTGELFF	TGTGCCAGCAGCCGCAGGCAGGACACCGGGGAGCTGTTTTTT